The T cell receptor beta chain under discussion was sequenced for a study of regulatory T cells in long-lasting Graves disease. The CDR3 has 16 amino acids. V gave up 6 bases and J gave up 4 bases, with 16 bases separating them. Both iRepertoire HTBI primers and Arm-PCR of CDR3 regions were used to build the TCR beta libraries. TCRdb reanalysed the multiplex PCR reads using MiXCR and keeps one entry per CDR3 protein. This sample has about half a million distinct CDR3 sequences, with more than 10% found just once. Time point defined: newly diagnosed GD, antithyroid drugs for less than 3 months. TCR sequences were obtained from RNA taken from PBMCs. This clonotype was picked up many times. The same specimen was also included in a second study, on T cells in Graves' hyperthyroidism and ophthalmopathy.

This TCR was sampled from a woman under 40 with Graves disease. The material sequenced was peripheral blood mononuclear cells (PBMCs), taken at new diagnosis, from a patient treated with antithyroid drugs. This sequence joins TRBV12-3 or TRBV12-4 and TRBJ1-6, with D unclear. The CDR3 loop reads CASSLDAPLYNSPLHF. The CDR3 region has the DNA TGTGCCAGCAGCCTCGACGCCCCTTTGTATAATTCACCCCTCCACTTT.